This TCR beta chain was captured in a study of control samples from healthy donors and cancer patients. Assay used: immunoSEQ multiplex PCR; TCRdb lists only in-frame clones, some missing. The sample includes just over 150,000 clones, around 90% of them seen just once. The V gene lost 7 bases and the J gene lost 7 bases, with 17 bases spanning the gap. The V gene's germline CDR1 is MNHEY and CDR2 SVGAGI. The CDR3 runs 14 residues. Source material: blood. The receptor was derived from a man under 40 in good health. J is TRBJ1-5 and V is TRBV6-5; a possible D gene is TRBD1 (6 bases). CDR3 in amino acids: CASNQGQSRQPQHF. The CDR3 nucleotides read TGTGCCAGCAACCAAGGACAGTCGAGGCAGCCCCAGCATTTT.